What follows are 28 T cell receptor beta chains derived from one specimen sequenced in a study of T-cell reconstitution after alpha-beta-depleted transplantation in children. As it was prepared, the TCRbeta library received unique molecular identifiers. Via MiXCR, TCRdb re-called the PCR reads, giving one row per CDR3 protein. The table includes fewer than 550,000 distinct CDR3 sequences, roughly 10% detected once. Material: PBMCs, mostly from graft donor cells, obtained 180 days after TCRalphabeta/CD19-depleted stem cell transplant. These TCRs come from a female patient aged 2 to 10 who had a stem cell transplant for aplastic anemia, so the T cells may come from the graft donor.

This clonotype was recorded many times. V gene TRBV20-1 combines with J gene TRBJ2-2; 7 nucleotides agree with TRBD2. The V gene end was trimmed by 1 base and the J gene end by 0 bases; junction bases not matched to a gene: 8. The CDR3 loop spans 17 amino acids. Germline V gives CDR1 DFQATT, CDR2 SNEGSKA (reference sequence). Here the CDR3 reads CSARGVESGANTGELFF. In DNA form, the CDR3 reads TGCAGTGCTAGAGGGGTTGAAAGCGGGGCGAACACCGGGGAGCTGTTTTTT.

J is TRBJ2-3 and V is TRBV5-1, with D possibly matching TRBD1 (7 bases). The CDR3 is 15 amino acids. V was pared by 7 bases and J by 3 bases, with 18 bases between. Germline V gives CDR1 SGHRS, CDR2 YFSETQ. The CDR3 nucleotides are TGCGCCAGCGCAGGGGGGCAGGGTCCTACAGATACGCAGTATTTT. Encoded protein: CASAGGQGPTDTQYF. The variable domain in full, with the rest retrieved from reference TRBV5-1 and TRBJ2-3, is KAGVTQTPRYLIKTRGQQVTLSCSPISGHRSVSWYQQTPGQGLQFLFEYFSETQRNKGNFPGRFSGRQFSNSRSEMNVSTLELGDSALYLCASAGGQGPTDTQYFGPGTRLTVL.

The chain carries TRBV20-1 and TRBJ2-1, with D perhaps matching TRBD1 (6 bases). This CDR3 region has 14 residues. Per germline, CDR1 DFQATT and CDR2 SNEGSKA (reference sequence). The V end lost 7 bases, the J end lost 0 bases, and 13 bases lay between the germline ends. The CDR3 region is CSVQGRSSYNEQFF. The CDR3 DNA follows: TGCAGTGTACAGGGCCGGAGCTCCTACAATGAGCAGTTCTTC.

This sequence joins TRBV7-8 and TRBJ2-5; D not certain. Germline V gene data show CDR1 as SGHVS and CDR2 as FQNEAQ. The V end was cut by 5 bases, the J end by 4 bases, with 17 bases between. The CDR3 covers 15 residues. CDR3 amino acids: CASSHGPAKLETQYF. The DNA of the CDR3 is TGTGCCAGCAGCCACGGACCGGCCAAGCTAGAGACCCAGTACTTC.

In its sample, this clonotype was seen a few times. The V and J genes are TRBV5-1 and TRBJ1-5; no clear D gene. Germline V gene sequence: CDR1 SGHRS, CDR2 YFSETQ. V lost 4 bases to trimming and J lost 4 bases, with 15 bases between them. There are 15 residues in the CDR3. The CDR3 reads CASSRWPDSNQPQHF. The DNA for the CDR3 is TGCGCCAGCAGCCGGTGGCCCGATTCAAATCAGCCCCAGCATTTT.

This clonotype was picked up many times. The chain joins TRBV28 to TRBJ2-6, with a weak D call TRBD2 (8 bases). The CDR3 totals 17 residues. CDR1 is MDHEN and CDR2 is SYDVKM in the germline V gene. Trimming removed 3 bases at V and 3 bases at J, with 15 bases between. CDR3 sequence reads: CASSFREGASGANVLTF. The DNA of the CDR3 is TGTGCCAGCAGTTTCCGGGAGGGGGCTAGTGGGGCCAACGTCCTGACTTTC.

The chain recombines TRBV7-2 with TRBJ2-1; 9 positions agree with TRBD1. This CDR3 is built from 15 residues. Germline V gene lookup returns CDR1 SGHTA and CDR2 FQGNSA. V gave up 3 bases and J gave up 8 bases; unmatched junction bases: 8. CDR3: CASSLRQGGAYEQFF. The CDR3 nucleotides are TGTGCCAGCAGCTTGCGACAGGGGGGCGCGTATGAGCAGTTCTTC. Full variable domain (outside the CDR3, taken from reference TRBV7-2 and TRBJ2-1): GAGVSQSPSNKVTEKGKDVELRCDPISGHTALYWYRQSLGQGLEFLIYFQGNSAPDKSGLPSDRFSAERTGGSVSTLTIQRTQQEDSAVYLCASSLRQGGAYEQFFGPGTRLTVL.

The chain couples TRBV5-4 to TRBJ2-1; 14 nucleotides line up with TRBD2. This CDR3 comprises 17 residues. CDR1 and CDR2 (germline): SGHNT, YYREEE (reference sequence). Trimming took 4 bases from V and 6 from J; bases not matched to a gene: 9. CDR3 DNA sequence: TGTGCCAGCAGCCTAGGGACTAGCGGGAGAAGGAGCAATGAGCAGTTCTTC. Protein: CASSLGTSGRRSNEQFF. The entire variable domain, with the rest obtained from reference TRBV5-4 and TRBJ2-1, is as follows: ETGVTQSPTHLIKTRGQQVTLRCSSQSGHNTVSWYQQALGQGPQFIFQYYREEENGRGNFPPRFSGLQFPNYSSELNVNALELDDSALYLCASSLGTSGRRSNEQFFGPGTRLTVL.

This clonotype has only a few counts. The chain couples TRBV5-1 to TRBJ2-1, with 12 bases identical to TRBD2. Germline V gene data show CDR1 as SGHRS and CDR2 as YFSETQ. The CDR3 has 15 amino acids. J was trimmed by 8 bases and V by 2 bases; bases with no gene match: 5. CDR3 nucleotide sequence: TGCGCCAGCAGCTTTCTAGCGGGAGGGCCGGATGAGCAGTTCTTC. Protein sequence: CASSFLAGGPDEQFF. The variable domain in full, completed from reference TRBV5-1 and TRBJ2-1, reads KAGVTQTPRYLIKTRGQQVTLSCSPISGHRSVSWYQQTPGQGLQFLFEYFSETQRNKGNFPGRFSGRQFSNSRSEMNVSTLELGDSALYLCASSFLAGGPDEQFFGPGTRLTVL.

This clonotype showed up many times. The chain uses TRBV9 and TRBJ2-7; no clear D gene. The CDR3 is made up of 14 amino acids. Germline V gene lookup returns CDR1 SGDLS and CDR2 YYNGEE. Trimming took 4 bases from V and 2 from J, leaving 13 bases between them. The CDR3, as DNA: TGTGCCAGCAGCCCAAGACCTGATCCCTACGAGCAGTACTTC. Residues: CASSPRPDPYEQYF.

This clonotype has only a few counts. The V call is TRBV4-3, the J call TRBJ1-2; 7 bases map to TRBD1. Germline V lookup: CDR1 LGHNA, CDR2 YSLEER. Trimming took 3 bases from V and 4 from J; bases not matched to a gene: 5. The CDR3 is made up of 14 amino acids. The CDR3 coding sequence is TGCGCCAGCAGCCATGGTGAGGGGGCCTATGGCTACACCTTC. Its translation: CASSHGEGAYGYTF.

This chain links TRBV5-1 with TRBJ2-3, with 7 positions matching TRBD2. The CDR3 runs 14 residues. CDR1 is SGHRS, CDR2 YFSETQ, per germline. Losses at the gene ends were 7 bases for V and 6 bases for J; bases not matched to a gene: 11. DNA for the CDR3: TGCGCCAGCTCGGGGGGACGGACATTGGATACGCAGTATTTT. Protein: CASSGGRTLDTQYF.

This clonotype turned up a few times. The chain has TRBV15 and TRBJ2-1; perhaps TRBD2 as D (7 bases). V lost 5 bases to trimming and J lost 3 bases, with 17 bases between them. The CDR3 totals 16 residues. CDR1 is LNHNV, CDR2 YYDKDF, per germline (reference sequence). The CDR3 coding sequence is TGTGCCACCAGCCTGGGGGGGCTAGCCGGCTACAATGAGCAGTTCTTC. Translation gives CATSLGGLAGYNEQFF.

J is TRBJ2-7 and V is TRBV7-9, with a weak D call TRBD1 (6 bases). The germline gives CDR1 SEHNR, CDR2 FQNEAQ (reference sequence). With 5 bases removed from V and 6 bases from J, the gap between germline ends came to 17 bases. The CDR3 runs to 14 residues. The CDR3 DNA sequence: TGTGCCAGCAGCAAGACTCTTCGAGGGGGCGAGCAGTACGTC. Protein: CASSKTLRGGEQYV.

The rearrangement links TRBV19 to TRBJ2-7; the D is unclear. Germline V lookup: CDR1 LNHDA, CDR2 SQIVND (reference sequence). Trimming shortened V by 3 bases and J by 4 bases, and 10 bases separated the two germline ends. The CDR3 is 13 residues long. The CDR3 reads CASSMRYQYEQYV. The CDR3 DNA follows: TGTGCCAGTAGTATGAGGTACCAGTACGAGCAGTACGTC.

This sequence joins TRBV29-1 and TRBJ2-1, with TRBD1 matching 10 bases. V shed 1 base, J shed 1 base, and the junction held 13 bases outside the gene matches. Germline V lookup: CDR1 SQVTM, CDR2 ANQGSEA. This CDR3 is 19 amino acids long. The DNA of the CDR3 is TGCAGCGTTGAAGCTCCGGGACAGGGGTCTAGAAAATCCTACAATGAGCAGTTCTTC. Protein: CSVEAPGQGSRKSYNEQFF.

This clonotype was seen a few times. The V call is TRBV12-3 or TRBV12-4, the J call TRBJ2-3, with D possibly being TRBD2 (6 bases). The V gene lost 1 base and the J gene lost 2 bases, with 25 bases spanning the gap. The CDR3 sequence is 20 residues long. CDR3: CASSLESWGVSSGPTDTQYF. In DNA, the CDR3 is TGTGCCAGCAGTTTAGAGTCGTGGGGGGTATCCAGCGGACCCACAGATACGCAGTATTTT.

This clonotype was counted only a few times. The chain employs TRBV6-1 and TRBJ2-5; no reliable D call. V was shortened by 4 bases and J by 4 bases, with 16 bases between the two germline ends. The CDR3 consists of 15 residues. Per germline, CDR1 MNHNS and CDR2 SASEGT. The CDR3 region has the DNA TGTGCCAGCAGTGCCATCTGGTCTGGATTAGAGACCCAGTACTTC. This gives the protein CASSAIWSGLETQYF.

This clonotype showed up just a few times. The gene calls are TRBV28 and TRBJ1-1, with 8 bases matching TRBD1. There are 15 residues in the CDR3. The junction had 10 bases not matched to a gene; V was cut back by 5 bases and J by 5 bases. CDR1 MDHEN and CDR2 SYDVKM come from the germline V gene. The CDR3 loop is CASSSPRGRRTEAFF. The CDR3 DNA is TGTGCCAGCAGTAGTCCCAGGGGGCGCCGGACTGAAGCTTTCTTT. The full variable domain, in which reference TRBV28 and TRBJ1-1 provide the parts outside the CDR3, is DVKVTQSSRYLVKRTGEKVFLECVQDMDHENMFWYRQDPGLGLRLIYFSYDVKMKEKGDIPEGYSVSREKKERFSLILESASTNQTSMYLCASSSPRGRRTEAFFGQGTRLTVV.

The chain is built from TRBV12-5 and TRBJ2-5; 9 bases are a match to TRBD1. V trimming: 2 bases; J trimming: 4 bases; junction bases outside the gene matches: 14. Germline values: CDR1 LGHNT, CDR2 FRNRAP. The length of the CDR3 is 18 residues. In DNA, the CDR3 is TGTGCTAGTGGTTTGTTTAGGTCGCCGGGACAGGGTACAGAGACCCAGTACTTC. This sequence encodes CASGLFRSPGQGTETQYF.

This clonotype was observed a handful of times. V usage is TRBV6-2 or TRBV6-3 and J usage is TRBJ1-5; unclear D gene. Germline CDR1 and CDR2: MNHEY and SVGEGT. The CDR3 has 15 residues. V was clipped by 2 bases and J by 3 bases, with 11 bases between them. As DNA, the CDR3 is TGTGCCAGCAGTTACGCGGCAGCAGCCAATCAGCCCCAGCATTTT. Its protein is CASSYAAAANQPQHF.

The chain has TRBV6-5 and TRBJ2-2; D is ambiguous. Germline loops: CDR1 MNHEY, CDR2 SVGAGI. This CDR3 region has 14 residues. The germline V and J ends were trimmed by 0 bases and 6 bases, with 8 bases remaining between them. This chain's CDR3 is CASSYSNLSGELFF. As DNA, the CDR3 is TGTGCCAGCAGTTACTCGAATCTTTCCGGGGAGCTGTTTTTT.

The rearrangement links TRBV7-2 to TRBJ2-7, with D possibly matching TRBD1 (5 bases). V shed 7 bases and J shed 11 bases, with 24 bases lying between them. Germline CDR1 is SGHTA and CDR2 is FQGNSA. The CDR3 totals 14 residues. CDR3 sequence reads: CASTEDPTGIMEYF. The CDR3 DNA is TGTGCCAGCACCGAAGACCCTACAGGAATAATGGAGTACTTC. Based on the CDR3 plus reference TRBV7-2 and TRBJ2-7, the full variable domain is GAGVSQSPSNKVTEKGKDVELRCDPISGHTALYWYRQSLGQGLEFLIYFQGNSAPDKSGLPSDRFSAERTGGSVSTLTIQRTQQEDSAVYLCASTEDPTGIMEYFGPGTRLTVT.

The count of this clonotype is one. The rearrangement uses TRBV6-5 and TRBJ2-6; TRBD1 aligns across 7 bases. The CDR3 runs 19 residues. Germline CDR1 MNHEY, CDR2 SVGAGI. V dropped 2 bases and J dropped 0; count of bases not matched to a gene: 10. CDR3 protein: CASSYRSGQVYSGANVLTF. In DNA form, the CDR3 reads TGTGCCAGCAGTTACCGGTCCGGACAGGTGTACTCTGGGGCCAACGTCCTGACTTTC.

In regard to this clonotype: An end of the junction does not agree with germline; a read error may underlie this. CDR3 sequence (DNA): TGTGCCAGCAGAAGTACGGGGGCCGTCAATGAGCCCCAGCATTTT. This encodes CASRSTGAVNEPQHF. The V and J genes are TRBV6-1 and TRBJ1-5, with a tentative D call TRBD1 (6 bases). Per germline, CDR1 MNHNS and CDR2 SASEGT. The CDR3 is 15 amino acids.

This clonotype was found a few times. V and J are TRBV4-3 and TRBJ2-1; the match to TRBD2 covers 7 bases. V trimming: 4 bases; J trimming: 3 bases; junction bases outside the gene matches: 18. Germline loops: CDR1 LGHNA, CDR2 YSLEER. The CDR3 sequence is 19 residues long. The CDR3 reads CASSPKRLGGLANYNEQFF. CDR3 in DNA: TGCGCCAGCAGCCCAAAGCGGTTGGGAGGGCTGGCGAACTACAATGAGCAGTTCTTC.

This chain connects TRBV15 to TRBJ2-3, with 9 bases that match TRBD2. After removal of 2 bases from V and 3 bases from J, the junction contained 18 bases not matched to a gene. Germline V lookup: CDR1 LNHNV, CDR2 YYDKDF (reference sequence). The CDR3 has 20 amino acids. CDR3 sequence (DNA): TGTGCCACCAGCAGACCGATTAGCGGGAGCTTCGGTATTGGGACAGATACGCAGTATTTT. This codes for CATSRPISGSFGIGTDTQYF.

This clonotype was detected ten times or more. The rearrangement uses TRBV20-1 and TRBJ2-7; 8 bases are a match to TRBD2. Germline values: CDR1 DFQATT, CDR2 SNEGSKA (reference sequence). V lost 5 bases to trimming and J lost 2 bases; unmatched junction nucleotides: 11. CDR3 size: 15 residues. This CDR3 reads CSASSLRGAPYEQYF. Written as DNA, the CDR3 is TGCAGTGCTTCCTCCCTGCGGGGGGCTCCCTACGAGCAGTACTTC.